The 12 T cell receptor beta chains presented below share a single source sample, sequenced in a study of CD8 T cells in Susac syndrome. The RNA input was about 0.5 to 1 ug, and it was reverse transcribed with random hexamers. TCRdb ran MiXCR on the immunoSEQ multiplex PCR reads and lists one entry per CDR3 protein. The repertoire consists of about 280,000 distinct CDR3 sequences, with roughly 84% occurring once and the leading ten covering over 0.09%. Sequences were obtained from CD8+ T cells from PBMCs. The receptors come from a human donor with multiple sclerosis.

As regards this clonotype: In this CDR3 the conserved last residue, phenylalanine or tryptophan, is missing, so a read error is likely. The V gene is TRBV27, the J gene TRBJ1-1, with D perhaps matching TRBD1 (5 bases). The CDR3 runs to 13 residues. Deletions cut 6 bases from V and 1 base from J, with 9 bases between. Germline CDR1 and CDR2: MNHEY and SMNVEV (reference sequence). Written as DNA, the CDR3 is TGTGCCAGCAGCTGGGGGAGGAACACTGAAGCTTTCGTT. Protein sequence: CASSWGRNTEAFV.

The CDR3 sequence is CSARDLLGDYNEQFF. The CDR3 nucleotides read TGCAGTGCTAGGGACCTGCTGGGCGACTACAATGAGCAGTTCTTC. The V gene is TRBV20-1, the J gene TRBJ2-1; D call uncertain. Trimming took 3 bases from V and 3 from J, leaving 15 bases between them. The CDR3 length is 15 residues. The germline CDR1 and CDR2 sequences are DFQATT and SNEGSKA (reference sequence).

V and J are TRBV5-6 and TRBJ1-5; D perhaps matches TRBD1 (5 bases). The CDR3 covers 13 residues. Trimming cost V 0 bases and J 7 bases, with 8 bases left between them. Germline CDR1 and CDR2: SGHDT and YYEEEE. DNA for the CDR3: TGTGCCAGCAGCTTGGCAGGGAAACAGCCCCAGCATTTT. This sequence encodes CASSLAGKQPQHF.

The V call is TRBV27, the J call TRBJ1-1; D is perhaps TRBD1 (6 bases). CDR1 MNHEY and CDR2 SMNVEV come from the germline V gene (reference sequence). Trimming removed 3 bases at V and 0 bases at J, with 17 bases between. The CDR3 consists of 17 residues. The CDR3 region is CASSLGWTDEMNTEAFF. Here the CDR3 DNA reads TGTGCCAGCAGTTTGGGTTGGACAGACGAAATGAACACTGAAGCTTTCTTT.

This clonotype has only one observation. The J gene is TRBJ2-1, the V gene TRBV10-1; 7 positions match TRBD2. CDR1 WNHNN and CDR2 SYGVQD come from the germline V gene (reference sequence). The CDR3 runs 15 residues. With 8 bases clipped from V and 2 bases from J, the junction kept 9 bases outside the gene matches. Written as DNA, the CDR3 is TGCGCCAGCGCCGCTAGCGGTGAGACCTACAATGAGCAGTTCTTC. As protein: CASAASGETYNEQFF.

The rearrangement joins TRBV7-3 to TRBJ1-1; D gene unclear. CDR3 length: 15 residues. CDR1 is SGHTA, CDR2 FQGTGA, per germline. Between the trimmed V and J ends, which lost 1 base and 2 bases, there was a span of 11 bases. Here the CDR3 DNA reads TGTGCCAGCAGCTTAATTTTGCTTGGTAACACTGAAGCTTTCTTT. Its protein product is CASSLILLGNTEAFF.

J is TRBJ2-5 and V is TRBV6-5; possibly TRBD2 for D (7 bases). CDR3 length: 14 residues. The germline gives CDR1 MNHEY, CDR2 SVGAGI. The V and J ends lost 4 bases and 4 bases respectively, with 13 bases between them. The CDR3 sequence: CASSFAGEGETQYF. DNA for the CDR3: TGTGCCAGCAGTTTTGCAGGGGAGGGAGAGACCCAGTACTTC.

The chain is built from TRBV5-6 and TRBJ2-1; D might be TRBD2 (6 bases). Looked up from germline, CDR1 is SGHDT and CDR2 is YYEEEE. The length of the CDR3 is 14 residues. Trimming left V 7 bases short and J 5 bases short, with 16 bases between. In DNA form, the CDR3 reads TGTGCCAGCCTTGCGGGGCCGAAAAACAATGAGCAGTTCTTC. Translation: CASLAGPKNNEQFF.

This chain links TRBV4-1 with TRBJ1-5; the D is unclear. The CDR3 sequence is 16 residues long. The ends were cut back, 4 bases at V and 0 bases at J, with 13 bases in the middle. Germline CDR1 MGHRA, CDR2 YSYEKL. The CDR3 sequence is CASSLHDAYSNQPQHF. The DNA for the CDR3 is TGCGCCAGCAGCCTCCATGACGCATATAGCAATCAGCCCCAGCATTTT.

The chain joins TRBV4-1 to TRBJ1-1, with 7 nucleotides matching TRBD1. With 4 bases clipped from V and 10 bases from J, the junction kept 15 bases outside the gene matches. There are 15 residues in the CDR3. CDR1 is MGHRA, CDR2 YSYEKL, per germline. CDR3: CASSPRDSPFQGAFF. Written as DNA, the CDR3 is TGCGCCAGCAGCCCCCGGGACAGTCCCTTCCAGGGAGCTTTCTTT.

V usage is TRBV27 and J usage is TRBJ2-5; D not certain. The CDR3 runs 12 residues. V was pared by 8 bases and J by 5 bases, with 12 bases between. CDR1 MNHEY and CDR2 SMNVEV come from the germline V gene (reference sequence). The CDR3 coding sequence is TGTGCCAGCGACTCTACGGAGGAGACCCAGTACTTC. This encodes CASDSTEETQYF.

This chain links TRBV10-3 with TRBJ2-1; no firm D call. The CDR3 has 14 amino acids. CDR1 and CDR2 from the germline V gene are ENHRY and SYGVKD. V lost 3 bases to trimming and J lost 8 bases, with 14 bases between them. The CDR3 DNA sequence: TGTGCCATCAGTGACAGACGAACCGTCGATGAGCAGTTCTTC. Translation: CAISDRRTVDEQFF.